The 20 T cell receptor beta chains below were found in one sample sequenced in a study of CD4 T cells in relation to SARS-CoV-2 and coronaviruses. The unexposed donors gave CD4+ T cells in about 2010-2018, prior to COVID-19. Isolation of CD4+ T cells took place after approximately 10 days in culture. These receptors have no known antigen. Generated by immunoSEQ multiplex PCR, the TCRdb table keeps only in-frame clones and is missing some. The top ten hold less than 20% of the sample, which has just over 15,000 clones, 78% seen once. Material: CD4+ T cells from PBMCs, cultured in vitro. These receptors were taken from a human donor in good health.

The V gene is TRBV5-4, the J gene TRBJ2-5; no clear D gene. The CDR3 totals 13 residues. Trimming took 0 bases from V and 3 from J, leaving 6 bases between them. Per germline, CDR1 SGHNT and CDR2 YYREEE (reference sequence). CDR3 loop: CASSLGLEETQYF. CDR3 bases: TGTGCCAGCAGCTTGGGGCTAGAAGAGACCCAGTACTTC.

V is TRBV6-5 and J is TRBJ1-6, with D perhaps matching TRBD1 (5 bases). Per germline, CDR1 MNHEY and CDR2 SVGAGI. V was trimmed by 6 bases and J by 6 bases, leaving 15 bases between them. The CDR3 contains 15 residues. The CDR3 loop is CASSSRGYTNSPLHF. In DNA form, the CDR3 reads TGTGCCAGCAGCTCCCGGGGGTATACTAATTCACCCCTCCACTTT.

The sample holds a few counts of this clone. The chain carries TRBV9 and TRBJ1-5; 7 nucleotides agree with TRBD1. J lost 6 bases, V lost 4 bases, and 10 bases had no gene match. CDR3 length equals 15 residues. CDR1 and CDR2 (germline): SGDLS, YYNGEE. CDR3 residues: CASSSLDRVGQPQHF. The CDR3 bases are TGTGCCAGCAGCTCCCTAGACAGGGTAGGTCAGCCCCAGCATTTT.

This sequence joins TRBV28 and TRBJ1-5; no clear D. The V gene lost 2 bases and the J gene lost 5 bases, with 10 bases spanning the gap. The germline CDR1 and CDR2 sequences are MDHEN and SYDVKM. The CDR3 is 14 amino acids. The CDR3 loop reads CASSLGPADQPQHF. Written as DNA, the CDR3 is TGTGCCAGCAGTTTAGGGCCAGCTGATCAGCCCCAGCATTTT.

In nucleotides, the CDR3 is TGTGCCAGCAGTTTTCAGGGTTCGGGGTACGGGGATACGCAGTATTTT. It codes for CASSFQGSGYGDTQYF. The rearrangement uses TRBV27 and TRBJ2-3, with D possibly being TRBD1 or TRBD2 (5 bases each). Between the trimmed V and J ends, which lost 3 bases and 6 bases, there was a span of 19 bases. Germline V gene sequence: CDR1 MNHEY, CDR2 SMNVEV (reference sequence). This CDR3 contains 16 residues.

The chain uses TRBV3-1 (or the pseudogene TRBV3-2) and TRBJ2-1; 8 bases agree with TRBD1. Per germline, CDR1 LGHDT and CDR2 YNNKEL (reference sequence). The CDR3 runs 15 residues. J was trimmed by 5 bases and V by 5 bases; bases with no gene match: 8. The CDR3, as DNA: TGTGCCAGCAGCGCCGGGACAGGACCTCACAATGAGCAGTTCTTC. Protein: CASSAGTGPHNEQFF.

The gene calls are TRBV7-3 and TRBJ2-6; D not certain. V was clipped by 2 bases and J by 1 base, with 12 bases between them. Germline V gene data show CDR1 as SGHTA and CDR2 as FQGTGA. CDR3 length equals 17 residues. CDR3 residues: CASSLVSLGSGANVLTF. The CDR3 DNA reads as TGTGCCAGCAGCTTAGTCAGTCTAGGGTCTGGGGCCAACGTCCTGACTTTC. The whole variable domain, filled in from reference TRBV7-3 and TRBJ2-6, reads GAGVSQTPSNKVTEKGKYVELRCDPISGHTALYWYRQSLGQGPEFLIYFQGTGAADDSGLPNDRFFAVRPEGSVSTLKIQRTERGDSAVYLCASSLVSLGSGANVLTFGAGSRLTVL.

The V call is TRBV19, the J call TRBJ2-1, with D unresolved. This CDR3 has 11 residues. Germline V gene data show CDR1 as LNHDA and CDR2 as SQIVND (reference sequence). V was trimmed by 9 bases and J by 7 bases, leaving 10 bases between them. In DNA form, the CDR3 reads TGTGCCAGCCACTTGGGAAATGAGCAGTTCTTC. Its protein is CASHLGNEQFF.

The chain has TRBV19 and TRBJ2-6, with D tentatively TRBD1 or TRBD2 (6 bases each). CDR1 is LNHDA, CDR2 SQIVND, per germline (reference sequence). Trimming shortened V by 8 bases and J by 0 bases, and 20 bases separated the two germline ends. CDR3 length: 18 residues. In nucleotides, the CDR3 is TGTGCCAGTCGAGGGGGGCAGGGATTCGTCTCTGGGGCCAACGTCCTGACTTTC. It codes for CASRGGQGFVSGANVLTF. Combining the CDR3 with reference TRBV19 and TRBJ2-6 gives the whole variable domain DGGITQSPKYLFRKEGQNVTLSCEQNLNHDAMYWYRQDPGQGLRLIYYSQIVNDFQKGDIAEGYSVSREKKESFPLTVTSAQKNPTAFYLCASRGGQGFVSGANVLTFGAGSRLTVL.

The rearrangement joins TRBV5-1 to TRBJ2-1; TRBD2 is a possible D gene (5 bases). Deletions cut 1 base from V and 7 bases from J, with 18 bases between. The CDR3 length is 16 residues. CDR1 is SGHRS, CDR2 YFSETQ, per germline. CDR3 loop: CASSLQDRGLGNEQFF. For the CDR3, the DNA is TGCGCCAGCAGCTTGCAGGACCGAGGGTTGGGGAATGAGCAGTTCTTC.

The chain couples TRBV7-2 to TRBJ2-5; 7 bases agree with TRBD1. V shed 6 bases, J shed 5 bases, and the junction held 6 bases outside the gene matches. Germline-derived CDR1 and CDR2 are SGHTA and FQGNSA. The CDR3 contains 13 residues. The CDR3 bases are TGTGCCAGCAGTCCAGGGGGTTTGGAGACCCAGTACTTC. This codes for CASSPGGLETQYF.

The chain carries TRBV5-5 and TRBJ2-5; D gene ambiguous. CDR3 length: 14 residues. V was clipped by 4 bases and J by 4 bases, with 14 bases between them. The V gene's germline CDR1 is SGHKS and CDR2 YYEKEE (reference sequence). The chain's CDR3 is CASSPGRTAETQYF. CDR3 in DNA: TGTGCCAGCAGCCCCGGTAGGACCGCAGAGACCCAGTACTTC.

The gene calls are TRBV28 and TRBJ1-5, with unresolved D. Germline V lookup: CDR1 MDHEN, CDR2 SYDVKM. This CDR3 comprises 15 residues. Trimming left V 6 bases short and J 10 bases short, with 22 bases between. CDR3 protein: CASSATVGRSTPQHF. CDR3 in DNA: TGTGCCAGCAGCGCAACAGTGGGTCGGTCAACCCCCCAGCATTTT.

On this clone itself: Relative to the germline gene, one junction end is altered; a read error may explain this. V and J are TRBV11-3 and TRBJ2-5; possibly TRBD1 for D (6 bases). The CDR3 extends over 13 amino acids. Germline V gene lookup returns CDR1 SGHNT and CDR2 YENEEA. CDR3 DNA: TGTGCCAGCAGTTTAGGACAGATTGAGACCCAGTACTTC. Translating gives CASSLGQIETQYF.

This chain uses TRBV5-1 with TRBJ2-7; D is possibly TRBD1 (7 bases). The CDR3 covers 14 residues. V was trimmed by 0 bases and J by 3 bases, leaving 10 bases between them. CDR1 and CDR2 (germline): SGHRS, YFSETQ. Here the CDR3 reads CASSLGRGDYEQYF. The CDR3 coding sequence is TGCGCCAGCAGCTTGGGCAGGGGGGACTACGAGCAGTACTTC.

V gene TRBV10-1 combines with J gene TRBJ2-5, with 12 positions matching TRBD2. Germline V CDR1 and CDR2: WNHNN, SYGVQD (reference sequence). CDR3 length: 16 amino acids. V was clipped by 5 bases and J by 4 bases; unmatched bases: 8. DNA for the CDR3: TGCGCCAGCAGTCGACTAGCGGGAGTGGTATCAGAGACCCAGTACTTC. The encoded protein is CASSRLAGVVSETQYF.

The chain uses TRBV19 and TRBJ1-2; 8 bases align to TRBD1. CDR1 LNHDA and CDR2 SQIVND come from the germline V gene (reference sequence). This CDR3 region has 14 residues. The trim removed 5 bases at V and 3 bases at J, leaving 5 bases unmatched. This chain's CDR3 is CASSPGGVDYGYTF. The CDR3 DNA reads TGTGCCAGTAGTCCAGGGGGCGTTGACTATGGCTACACCTTC.

This rearrangement joins TRBV9 to TRBJ2-3; 7 bases fit TRBD2. With V trimmed by 0 bases and J by 2 bases, 6 bases remained unmatched. This CDR3 has 16 residues. Germline V gives CDR1 SGDLS, CDR2 YYNGEE. CDR3 sequence: CASSVGVAGPTDTQYF. The CDR3 nucleotides are TGTGCCAGCAGCGTAGGGGTAGCGGGCCCCACAGATACGCAGTATTTT.

The chain couples TRBV7-8 to TRBJ1-1; 8 nucleotides align to TRBD1. V was pared by 0 bases and J by 4 bases, with 10 bases of the junction left unmatched. This CDR3 spans 17 amino acids. CDR1 and CDR2 from the germline V gene are SGHVS and FQNEAQ. CDR3 bases: TGTGCCAGCAGCTTAGCTGTTGGGCAGGGGGCCTCCACTGAAGCTTTCTTT. It is translated as CASSLAVGQGASTEAFF.

V gene TRBV24-1 combines with J gene TRBJ2-3; 8 nucleotides line up with TRBD2. J gave up 1 base and V 5 bases, and 4 bases lay outside the gene matches. Germline V CDR1 and CDR2: KGHDR, SFDVKD. This CDR3 is 15 amino acids long. Here the CDR3 reads CATSGTGLGTDTQYF. The CDR3 bases are TGTGCCACCAGTGGCACGGGACTAGGCACAGATACGCAGTATTTT.